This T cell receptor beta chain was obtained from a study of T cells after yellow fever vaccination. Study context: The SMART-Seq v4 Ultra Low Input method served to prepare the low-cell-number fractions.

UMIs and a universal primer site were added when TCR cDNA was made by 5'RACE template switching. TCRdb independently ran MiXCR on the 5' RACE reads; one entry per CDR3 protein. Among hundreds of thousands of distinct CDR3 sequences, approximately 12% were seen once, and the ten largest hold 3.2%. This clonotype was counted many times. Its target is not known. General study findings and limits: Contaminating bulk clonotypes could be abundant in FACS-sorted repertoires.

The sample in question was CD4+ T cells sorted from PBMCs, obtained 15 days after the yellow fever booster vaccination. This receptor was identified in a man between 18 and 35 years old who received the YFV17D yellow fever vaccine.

This chain's CDR3 is CASSLSVETQYF. In DNA form, the CDR3 reads TGTGCCAGCAGTTTAAGTGTGGAGACCCAGTACTTC. V and J are TRBV11-2 and TRBJ2-5; no reliable D call. V was clipped by 6 bases and J by 5 bases, with 10 bases between them. CDR3 length: 12 residues. Germline CDR1 and CDR2: SGHAT and FQNNGV.